Detailed here is one TCR beta chain. Its target is not known. This record belongs to a study of cytomegalovirus exposure and HLA in healthy donors. Findings of the study overall: Researchers had no immune exposure information except CMV serostatus available.

Trimming shortened V by 0 bases and J by 4 bases, and 10 bases separated the two germline ends. The CDR3 loop spans 15 amino acids. CDR1 LGHNA and CDR2 YSLEER come from the germline V gene. Both 60 Vbeta primers and 13 Jbeta primers went into the PCR. Using immunoSEQ multiplex PCR, the repertoire was profiled, and TCRdb retains in-frame clones only, with some absent. The sample has around 69,000 clones, around 70% seen once; the top ten hold roughly 7.6%. This clonotype was sampled from a man aged 40-55 years in good health and CMV-seropositive. The sequenced material came from PBMCs. J is TRBJ1-3 and V is TRBV4-3; D possibly corresponds to TRBD1 (6 bases). The CDR3 here is CASSQDRGRGNTIYF. The CDR3 coding sequence is TGCGCCAGCAGCCAAGATAGGGGGAGAGGAAACACCATATATTTT.